The present T cell receptor (beta chain) was sequenced within a study of CD8 T cells in Susac syndrome. With random hexamers, reverse transcription was performed on roughly 0.5 to 1 ug of RNA. MiXCR, run by TCRdb on the immunoSEQ multiplex PCR reads, gives a single entry per CDR3 protein. In the table there are roughly 190,000 distinct CDR3 sequences, roughly nine tenths of which are singletons. Germline assignment: CDR1 SGHRS and CDR2 YFSETQ. This CDR3 is 15 amino acids long. V lost 4 bases and J lost 4; bases outside the gene matches: 8. The receptor was derived from a human donor with Susac syndrome. Material: CD4+ T cells from PBMCs. V is TRBV5-1 and J is TRBJ1-5, with 7 bases lining up with TRBD1. In nucleotides, the CDR3 is TGCGCCAGCAGCCTCTGGACAGGACCAAATCAGCCCCAGCATTTT. Residues: CASSLWTGPNQPQHF.